These 9 T cell receptor beta chains were sequenced from one sample in a study of CD8 T cells in ankylosing spondylitis. General study results and limits: Several highly homologous variants formed a TCR beta motif that appeared characteristic of ankylosing spondylitis blood.

No antigen has been assigned to these receptors. TCRdb passed the 5' RACE reads through MiXCR, listing each CDR3 protein once. In the table there are about 750,000 distinct CDR3 sequences, under 20% of which are singletons. The sequenced sample was blood, either unsorted or a sorted T cell fraction (not recorded which). The receptors were gathered from a male donor with ankylosing spondylitis.

This clonotype was seen more than once but under ten times. The chain joins TRBV12-3 or TRBV12-4 to TRBJ2-1; 8 bases line up with TRBD2. The trim removed 6 bases at V and 5 bases at J, leaving 6 bases unmatched. The CDR3 spans 14 residues. The CDR3 sequence: CASRDIAGHNEQFF. The CDR3 coding sequence is TGTGCCAGCAGGGACATAGCGGGACACAATGAGCAGTTCTTC.

The chain carries TRBV12-3 or TRBV12-4 and TRBJ1-2, with TRBD1 as a possible D gene (5 bases). Trimming stripped 6 bases from V and 5 bases from J, with 16 bases between. The CDR3 extends over 14 amino acids. CDR3 sequence reads: CASSPPGLRYGYTF. The CDR3 coding sequence is TGTGCCAGCAGCCCGCCAGGGTTACGATATGGCTACACCTTC.

The rearrangement uses TRBV3-1 and TRBJ1-2, with 7 bases fitting TRBD1. The CDR3 has 15 residues. The germline V gene has CDR1 LGHDT and CDR2 YNNKEL (reference sequence). The junction had 9 bases not matched to a gene; V was cut back by 2 bases and J by 6 bases. CDR3 protein: CASSQPPPRGHGYTF. The CDR3 nucleotides read TGTGCCAGCAGCCAACCACCCCCTAGGGGGCATGGCTACACCTTC.

This clonotype was seen only a few times. In DNA form, the CDR3 reads TGTGCCAGCGAGCGCAGGGGTTCCGGGGAGCTGTTTTTT. This gives the protein CASERRGSGELFF. The rearrangement joins TRBV11-3 to TRBJ2-2, with a tentative D call TRBD1 (6 bases). Germline V gives CDR1 SGHNT, CDR2 YENEEA. Trimming removed 8 bases at V and 6 bases at J, with 13 bases between. The CDR3 is made up of 13 amino acids. The variable domain in full, with the rest retrieved from reference TRBV11-3 and TRBJ2-2, is EAGVVQSPRYKIIEKKQPVAFWCNPISGHNTLYWYLQNLGQGPELLIRYENEEAVDDSQLPKDRFSAERLKGVDSTLKIQPAELGDSAVYLCASERRGSGELFFGEGSRLTVL.

This clonotype was detected ten times or more. The chain carries TRBV20-1 and TRBJ1-1; 8 bases fit TRBD1. Per the germline V gene, CDR1 is DFQATT and CDR2 is SNEGSKA (reference sequence). The CDR3 is made up of 13 amino acids. V lost 4 bases and J lost 4; bases outside the gene matches: 5. CDR3 residues: CSAKQGVVTEAFF. CDR3 DNA: TGCAGTGCTAAACAGGGGGTTGTCACTGAAGCTTTCTTT.

This clonotype was observed a few times. In DNA, the CDR3 is TGTGCCAGCAGCTCCCCCCTTTCGGAGACCCAGTACTTC. It translates to CASSSPLSETQYF. V is TRBV5-5 and J is TRBJ2-5; no clear D gene. Per germline, CDR1 SGHKS and CDR2 YYEKEE (reference sequence). Trimming took 3 bases from V and 5 from J, leaving 11 bases between them. This CDR3 has 13 residues.

This clonotype has ten or more counts. The chain links TRBV10-3 to TRBJ2-3; D gene unclear. Germline V gene sequence: CDR1 ENHRY, CDR2 SYGVKD. V lost 10 bases and J 2 bases, leaving 19 bases between the germline ends. The CDR3 loop spans 15 amino acids. CDR3 sequence reads: CATELGFGHTDTQYF. CDR3 coding DNA: TGTGCCACGGAATTAGGGTTTGGGCACACAGATACGCAGTATTTT.

This clonotype was seen a few times. The chain employs TRBV4-1 and TRBJ1-1; D is uncertain. The CDR3 has 15 amino acids. In germline, CDR1 is MGHRA, CDR2 YSYEKL. The germline V and J ends were trimmed by 0 bases and 7 bases, with 15 bases remaining between them. The CDR3 protein is CASSQEEVGEGEAFF. The CDR3 DNA reads as TGCGCCAGCAGCCAAGAGGAGGTCGGGGAGGGTGAAGCTTTCTTT.

The chain uses TRBV12-3 or TRBV12-4 and TRBJ1-2, with TRBD1 identical over 9 bases. The CDR3 runs 16 residues. J was trimmed by 1 base and V by 4 bases; bases with no gene match: 7. This CDR3 is CASSWTGERGNYGYTF. The CDR3 bases are TGTGCCAGCAGTTGGACAGGGGAAAGGGGTAACTATGGCTACACCTTC.